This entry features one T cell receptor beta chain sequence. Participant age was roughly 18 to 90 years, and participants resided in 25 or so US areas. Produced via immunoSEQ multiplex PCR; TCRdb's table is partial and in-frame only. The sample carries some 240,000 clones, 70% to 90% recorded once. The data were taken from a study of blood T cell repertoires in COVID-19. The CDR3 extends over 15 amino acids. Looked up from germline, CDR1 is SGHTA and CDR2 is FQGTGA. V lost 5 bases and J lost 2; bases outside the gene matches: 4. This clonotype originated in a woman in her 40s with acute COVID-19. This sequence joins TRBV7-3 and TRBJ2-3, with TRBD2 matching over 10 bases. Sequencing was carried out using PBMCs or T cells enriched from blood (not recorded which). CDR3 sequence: CASSQSGRATDTQYF. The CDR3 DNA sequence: TGTGCCAGCAGCCAGAGCGGGAGGGCCACAGATACGCAGTATTTT.